This T cell receptor beta chain was sequenced in a study of identical twins (dated by TCRdb to about 2016). For context, the study as a whole: TCR alpha and beta repertoires from monozygotic twins, unrelated adults of various ages and cord blood were deep-sequenced to test whether fetal clonotypes persist. To rule out contamination, the twin experiments were replicated at different times with different library preparation protocols.

The protocol used for the library was 5' RACE. This sample was sequenced with an Illumina HiSeq 2000. A universal primer binding site was added through template switching, and the final cDNA carried a unique molecular identifier so that TCR cDNA molecules could be counted accurately. Specific primers in the conserved constant-segment region were used to synthesize first-strand cDNA for TCR alpha and beta chains. To control for contamination, each cDNA library was double barcoded with a SMART-Mk sample barcode plus Illumina barcodes. Two successive PCR steps introduced TruSeq adapter sequences along with Illumina sample barcodes. The Illumina HiSeq platform was used with custom primers to sequence TCR alpha and beta cDNA libraries. Regarding the original processing steps: Raw reads were processed with MiGEC to extract unique molecular identifiers, and MiXCR was used to determine CDR3 positions. Recombination models were inferred per individual with the repgenHMM and IGoR tools using an EM algorithm. The tcR package in R was used for shared clonotype analysis, with sharing normalized by the product of cloneset sizes. Out-of-frame nonproductive sequences were analyzed to study raw recombination free of thymic and clonal selection effects. TCRdb redid the processing of the public reads, applying fastp at Q25 and MiXCR, and retained in-frame beta chains. Rows with a matching CDR3 protein are joined into one entry that keeps the most common DNA and genes. What appears here as the V and J calls and clone size reflects TCRdb's work, not the paper's. Counted in this sample were 500,000 to 700,000 distinct CDR3 sequences; roughly 6.6% of them appeared once. The ten biggest clones cover roughly 1.6% of the sample.

Only healthy Caucasian donors were included. The twin cohort comprised three pairs of female monozygotic twins, all aged about 18 to 30 years. RNA for TCR libraries was isolated from peripheral blood mononuclear cells. The paper's findings and limits, for the study overall: Zero-insertion analyses could be partly confounded by invariant T cells such as MAIT and iNKT, although diverse VJ usage argued against such confounding for most clonotypes. Because the same donors could not be followed over many years, the conclusions relied on cross-sectional statistical analysis. Compared with coincidental sharing between unrelated individuals, out-of-frame TCR alpha sequences shared between twins showed an excess of sequences with low generation probability. A weaker excess of twin sharing was found in beta out-of-frame sequences because the signal-to-noise ratio was lowered by fewer shared sequences. Out-of-frame TCR alpha sharing in monozygotic twins was systematically underestimated by recombination models, whereas sharing between unrelated individuals was in agreement with the recombination models. Abundant cord blood beta clonotypes had fewer insertions, young adult naive repertoires showed a similar but weaker trend, and memory repertoires showed no such trend.

V loses 2 bases of germline sequence and J loses 3 bases, and the interval between the two ends is 13 bases. The CDR3 covers 15 residues, taking in both the cysteine and the phenylalanine. The CDR3 DNA has 45 bases and is translated from base 1. The germline V gene supplies CDR1 KGHSH and CDR2 LQKENI. Regarding this clonotype: Which antigen it targets is not known. The sample holds no much larger clone one base away, and base qualities are not on file.

The data were also submitted as part of a second study, on yellow fever vaccine responses in identical twins. In that second paper, the authors write: The T cell response to vaccination in identical twins was reported by the authors to appear partly convergent and partly personalized. The study precisely tracked vaccine-responding T cell clones in identical twins.

The chain uses TRBV18 and TRBJ1-1; the D gene remains uncertain. The sequencing sample was made of PBMCs. The receptor's source is a woman aged 18-30 years in good health. The CDR3 has the sequence CASSPGVTFYTEAFF. The nucleotide sequence reads as follows: TGTGCCAGCTCACCAGGGGTAACATTCTACACTGAAGCTTTCTTT.